The 4 T cell receptor beta chains below all came from one sample that was sequenced in a study of vaccination and CD4 T cells after COVID-19. Treatment given: approximately nine-day PBMC culture with coronavirus spike peptide pools or control peptides (ViraFEST assay). An Oncomine TCR Beta short-read assay was used to sequence the DNA from cultured CD4+ T cells. A single record per CDR3 protein comes from TCRdb applying MiXCR to the PCR reads. The table records just over 20,000 distinct CDR3 sequences, under 80% of them present only once. These receptors have no known antigen. The sequences come from CD4+ T cells from blood, cultured in vitro, collected before SARS-CoV-2 vaccination. Receptors were obtained from a human donor who received a COVID-19 vaccine.

This clonotype was picked up one time. V and J are TRBV6-1 and TRBJ2-7; 10 bases agree with TRBD1. This CDR3 has 14 amino acids. CDR1 and CDR2 (germline): MNHNS, SASEGT. V gave up 6 bases and J gave up 4 bases; unmatched junction bases: 6. The CDR3 DNA is TGTGCCAGCAGCCTCGGACAGGGGGATTACGAGCAGTACTTC. This translates into CASSLGQGDYEQYF.

In DNA form, the CDR3 reads TGTGCCAGCAGTTACGGGGGTGCAGACACCGGGGAGCTGTTTTTT. It codes for CASSYGGADTGELFF. This chain uses TRBV6-5 with TRBJ2-2; D is tentatively TRBD1 or TRBD2 (5 bases each). The length of the CDR3 is 15 residues. Germline V gives CDR1 MNHEY, CDR2 SVGAGI. With 2 bases removed from V and 3 bases from J, the gap between germline ends came to 10 bases.

The chain is built from TRBV11-2 and TRBJ2-1; D gene uncertain. This CDR3 comprises 15 residues. The V gene lost 2 bases and the J gene lost 7 bases, with 15 bases spanning the gap. The germline gives CDR1 SGHAT, CDR2 FQNNGV. CDR3 residues: CASSLSRTSSNEQFF. Here the CDR3 DNA reads TGTGCCAGCAGCTTAAGTAGGACCTCCTCGAATGAGCAGTTCTTC.

This clonotype was counted once. This chain uses TRBV6-1 with TRBJ1-5; a weak D match, TRBD1 (6 bases). Trimming stripped 6 bases from V and 6 bases from J, with 9 bases between. The CDR3 consists of 12 residues. Germline V gene data show CDR1 as MNHNS and CDR2 as SASEGT. As DNA, the CDR3 is TGTGCCAGCAGGGGCAGGGGTCAGCCCCAGCATTTT. Translating it yields CASRGRGQPQHF.